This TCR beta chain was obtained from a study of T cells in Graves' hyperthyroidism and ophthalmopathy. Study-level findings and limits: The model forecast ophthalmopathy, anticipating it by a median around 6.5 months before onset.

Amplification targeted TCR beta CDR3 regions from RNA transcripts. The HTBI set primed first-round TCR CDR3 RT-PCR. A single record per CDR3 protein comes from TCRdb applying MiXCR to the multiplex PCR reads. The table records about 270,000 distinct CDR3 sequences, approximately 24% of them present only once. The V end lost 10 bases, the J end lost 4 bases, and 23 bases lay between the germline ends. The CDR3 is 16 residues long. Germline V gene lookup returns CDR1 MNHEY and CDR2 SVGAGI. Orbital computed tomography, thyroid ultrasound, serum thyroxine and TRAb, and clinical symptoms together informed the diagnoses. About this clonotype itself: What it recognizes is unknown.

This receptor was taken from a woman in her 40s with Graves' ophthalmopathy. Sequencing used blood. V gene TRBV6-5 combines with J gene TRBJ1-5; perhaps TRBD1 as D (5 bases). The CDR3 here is CATLTRGRASNQPQHF. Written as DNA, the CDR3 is TGTGCCACCCTTACTCGGGGGAGGGCGAGTAATCAGCCCCAGCATTTT.